This is a list of T cell receptor beta chains from one sample in a study of human T cells and chemical hapten exposure. Each CDR3 protein gets one entry after TCRdb re-called the RACE reads with MiXCR. This sample has tens of thousands of distinct CDR3 sequences; 10% occur once, and the top ten carry 27%. Sequencing used whole blood, obtained in connection with sensitization to the hapten diphenylcyclopropenone (DPC). The source of these receptors is a man aged 45-65 years with alopecia areata. Some clones in this sample may be carry-over from other donors' samples. The CDR3 runs from the conserved cysteine through the conserved F or W. D genes are given only for firm matches. Clone size, where shown, is once, few, many, or a class for clones that have expanded.

J: TRBJ2-3
D: NA
V: TRBV18
length: 13
size: many
DNA: TGTGCCAGCTCGTCCGGGCCCAACGATACGCAGTATTTT
CDR3: CASSSGPNDTQYF

J: TRBJ2-7
D: TRBD2
V: TRBV28
length: 15
size: many
DNA: TGTGCCAGCAGTTATAGGGACTATAGCTCCTACGAGCAGTACTTC
CDR3: CASSYRDYSSYEQYF

J: TRBJ1-1
D: NA
V: TRBV29-1
length: 13
size: NA
DNA: TGCAGCGTTGGCCCCAGGGGAGGGACTGAAGCTTTCTTT
CDR3: CSVGPRGGTEAFF

J: TRBJ2-1
D: TRBD2
V: TRBV28
length: 16
size: many
DNA: TGTGCCAGCAGTTTAGGGGGACTAGCGGGAGTTGATGAGCAGTTCTTC
CDR3: CASSLGGLAGVDEQFF

J: TRBJ2-1
D: TRBD2
V: TRBV5-1
length: 17
size: NA
DNA: TGCGCCAGCAGCTTGGCCCCCCTAGCGGGATATAACAATGAGCAGTTCTTC
CDR3: CASSLAPLAGYNNEQFF

J: TRBJ2-3
D: TRBD2
V: TRBV29-1
length: 15
size: few
DNA: TGCAGCGTTGAGCTAGCGGGCCTTAACACAGATACGCAGTATTTT
CDR3: CSVELAGLNTDTQYF

J: TRBJ2-1
D: TRBD2
V: TRBV6-6
length: 16
size: many
DNA: TGTGCCAGCAGTTACCCCTCCGGGAGCGGGGGTAATGAGCAGTTCTTC
CDR3: CASSYPSGSGGNEQFF

J: TRBJ2-7
D: TRBD2
V: TRBV28
length: 15
size: few
DNA: TGTGCCAGCAGTTCAGGAGCTAGCGGGAACTACGAGCAGTACTTC
CDR3: CASSSGASGNYEQYF

J: TRBJ2-2
D: NA
V: TRBV6-4
length: 14
size: few
DNA: TGTGCCAGCAGTGAGCGGGAGAACACCGGGGAGCTGTTTTTT
CDR3: CASSERENTGELFF

J: TRBJ1-3
D: NA
V: TRBV29-1
length: 13
size: many
DNA: TGCAGCGTTGAAAGGATCTCTGGAAACACCATATATTTT
CDR3: CSVERISGNTIYF

J: TRBJ1-6
D: NA
V: TRBV6-6
length: 15
size: many
DNA: TGTGCCAGCAGTTACTCGCCAGGGACTAATTCACCCCTCCACTTT
CDR3: CASSYSPGTNSPLHF

J: TRBJ1-4
D: TRBD1
V: TRBV2
length: 14
size: once
DNA: TGTGCCAGCAGTGGACAGGGGGCTAGCGAAAAACTGTTTTTT
CDR3: CASSGQGASEKLFF

J: TRBJ1-2
D: NA
V: TRBV29-1
length: 15
size: many
DNA: TGCAGCGTTGGTAAGCCGGCGGGGTTGGACTATGGCTACACCTTC
CDR3: CSVGKPAGLDYGYTF

J: TRBJ1-3
D: NA
V: TRBV5-8
length: 12
size: many
DNA: TGTGCCAGCAGCTCATTCCATAACACCATATATTTT
CDR3: CASSSFHNTIYF

J: TRBJ1-6
D: TRBD1
V: TRBV11-2
length: 16
size: many
DNA: TGTGCCAGCAGCCGGGACAGGGTGGTGTATAATTCACCCCTCCACTTT
CDR3: CASSRDRVVYNSPLHF

J: TRBJ2-5
D: NA
V: TRBV10-1
length: 13
size: many
DNA: TGCGCCAGCAGCCGGGATCCTCAAGAGACCCAGTACTTC
CDR3: CASSRDPQETQYF

J: TRBJ1-1
D: NA
V: TRBV2
length: 14
size: NA
DNA: TGTGCCAGCAGTGAATCCAGGGGTGACACTGAAGCTTTCTTT
CDR3: CASSESRGDTEAFF